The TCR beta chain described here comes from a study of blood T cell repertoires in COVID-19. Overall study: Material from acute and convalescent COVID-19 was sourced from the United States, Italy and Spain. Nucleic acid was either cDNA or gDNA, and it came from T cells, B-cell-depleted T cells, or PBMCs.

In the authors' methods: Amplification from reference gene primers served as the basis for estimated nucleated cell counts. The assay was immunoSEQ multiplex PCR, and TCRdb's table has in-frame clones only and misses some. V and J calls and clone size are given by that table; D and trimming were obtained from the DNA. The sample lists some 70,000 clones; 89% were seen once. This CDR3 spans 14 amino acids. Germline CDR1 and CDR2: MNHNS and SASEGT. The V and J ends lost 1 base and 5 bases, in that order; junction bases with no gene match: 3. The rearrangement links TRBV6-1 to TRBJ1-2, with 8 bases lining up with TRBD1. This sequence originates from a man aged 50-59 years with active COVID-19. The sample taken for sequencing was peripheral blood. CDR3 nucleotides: TGTGCCAGCAGTGAAGGGCACAGGGGGTATGGCTACACCTTC. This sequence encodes CASSEGHRGYGYTF.